The 18 T cell receptor beta chains in this list originate from one sample, sequenced in a study of T-cell memory formation after mild COVID-19. One entry per CDR3 protein results from TCRdb running MiXCR on the 5' RACE reads. The repertoire holds 150,000 to 200,000 distinct CDR3 sequences, with less than 40% as singletons. Sequenced input: PBMCs or a T cell subset sorted from them (not recorded which). The receptors come from an adult woman who had mild COVID-19 (a few samples of this study predate the infection). Cell type and time point are not known.

This sequence joins TRBV20-1 and TRBJ1-6; D remains unclear. This CDR3 is built from 14 residues. V lost 3 bases to trimming and J lost 5 bases, with 11 bases between them. Looked up from germline, CDR1 is DFQATT and CDR2 is SNEGSKA (reference sequence). The CDR3 spells CSASSGSDNSPLHF. The CDR3 DNA reads TGCAGTGCTAGTTCTGGGTCTGATAATTCACCCCTCCACTTT.

V gene TRBV19 combines with J gene TRBJ2-7, with D possibly called TRBD1 or TRBD2 (5 bases each). V dropped 5 bases and J dropped 2 bases, with 7 bases sitting between them. Germline-derived CDR1 and CDR2 are LNHDA and SQIVND (reference sequence). The CDR3 extends over 12 amino acids. CDR3 sequence: CASSGTPYEQYF. In nucleotides, the CDR3 is TGTGCCAGTAGTGGGACCCCCTACGAGCAGTACTTC.

In its sample, this clonotype was seen many times. V gene TRBV14 combines with J gene TRBJ2-1; TRBD1 agrees at 7 bases. The CDR3 is made up of 14 amino acids. The junction had 3 bases not matched to a gene; V was cut back by 1 base and J by 6 bases. Germline CDR1 is SGHDN and CDR2 is FVKESK. The CDR3 nucleotides read TGTGCCAGCAGCCAAGGACAGGGTGTCAATGAGCAGTTCTTC. It encodes CASSQGQGVNEQFF.

The chain recombines TRBV6-2 or TRBV6-3 with TRBJ2-3, with 9 bases aligning to TRBD2. V shed 6 bases, J shed 3 bases, and the junction held 7 bases outside the gene matches. The length of the CDR3 is 15 residues. The germline V gene has CDR1 MNHEY and CDR2 SVGEGT. CDR3 in amino acids: CASSPTAGGTDTQYF. CDR3 in DNA: TGTGCCAGCAGCCCGACAGCGGGGGGTACAGATACGCAGTATTTT.

J is TRBJ2-1 and V is TRBV12-5; 8 bases align to TRBD2. From germline, CDR1 is LGHNT and CDR2 FRNRAP. Trimming took 6 bases from V and 9 from J; bases not matched to a gene: 10. CDR3 length equals 14 residues. This chain's CDR3 is CASGRERAGVEQFF. The CDR3 DNA follows: TGTGCTAGTGGCCGAGAGCGAGCGGGAGTTGAGCAGTTCTTC.

Many counts were recorded for this clonotype. V gene TRBV10-3 combines with J gene TRBJ2-1, with TRBD2 matching 8 bases. J gave up 8 bases and V 4 bases, and 19 bases lay outside the gene matches. Germline V gene data show CDR1 as ENHRY and CDR2 as SYGVKD. The CDR3 totals 18 residues. In DNA form, the CDR3 reads TGTGCCATCAGTGCCCCTCCCCACCGGGAGGGAATCCATGATGAGCAGTTCTTC. Amino acids: CAISAPPHREGIHDEQFF.

V and J are TRBV6-5 and TRBJ2-1, with D tentatively TRBD1 or TRBD2 (5 bases each). There are 16 residues in the CDR3. Germline V CDR1 and CDR2: MNHEY, SVGAGI. Trimming cost V 5 bases and J 8 bases, with 22 bases left between them. The CDR3 DNA is TGTGCCAGCAGTCTTTCTTCCGGGACCTCTCGCGATGAGCAGTTCTTC. Translated, it gives CASSLSSGTSRDEQFF.

This clonotype turned up a few times. CDR3 region: CASSPGGVNYGYTF. The DNA of the CDR3 is TGTGCCAGCTCACCAGGAGGGGTTAACTATGGCTACACCTTC. The rearrangement joins TRBV18 to TRBJ1-2; D perhaps matches TRBD1 (5 bases). The CDR3 totals 14 residues. Germline CDR1 is KGHSH and CDR2 is LQKENI. V lost 2 bases to trimming and J lost 1 base, with 8 bases between them.

This sequence joins TRBV4-3 and TRBJ2-5; 7 bases are a match to TRBD2. The V gene's germline CDR1 is LGHNA and CDR2 YSLEER. This CDR3 has 15 amino acids. With V trimmed by 4 bases and J by 5 bases, 10 bases remained unmatched. In DNA form, the CDR3 reads TGCGCCAGCAGCCGAAAACGGGACTATATGGAGACCCAGTACTTC. This encodes CASSRKRDYMETQYF.

This chain connects TRBV7-9 to TRBJ1-1, with D hard to call. The germline V gene has CDR1 SEHNR and CDR2 FQNEAQ (reference sequence). The CDR3 runs 15 residues. V was trimmed by 5 bases and J by 1 base, leaving 14 bases between them. CDR3 region: CASSPPLSENTEAFF. The CDR3, as DNA: TGTGCCAGCAGCCCCCCCCTGTCAGAGAACACTGAAGCTTTCTTT. The full variable domain, its missing parts supplied by reference TRBV7-9 and TRBJ1-1, is DTGVSQNPRHKITKRGQNVTFRCDPISEHNRLYWYRQTLGQGPEFLTYFQNEAQLEKSRLLSDRFSAERPKGSFSTLEIQRTEQGDSAMYLCASSPPLSENTEAFFGQGTRLTVV.

V is TRBV11-3 and J is TRBJ2-2; unclear D gene. Trimming removed 0 bases from V and 7 bases from J, with 15 bases in between. Germline V CDR1 and CDR2: SGHNT, YENEEA. The CDR3 is 16 amino acids. The CDR3 is CASSLELPPLSGELFF. CDR3 DNA: TGTGCCAGCAGCTTAGAACTACCCCCTCTGAGCGGGGAGCTGTTTTTT.

The chain has TRBV6-6 and TRBJ2-1, with D possibly matching TRBD2 (5 bases). Between the trimmed V and J ends, which lost 7 bases and 8 bases, there was a span of 15 bases. Germline V gene data show CDR1 as MNHNY and CDR2 as SVGAGI (reference sequence). This CDR3 is 13 amino acids long. The CDR3 region has the DNA TGTGCCAGCAAAGAACGGGGAAGGGATGAGCAGTTCTTC. Translation gives CASKERGRDEQFF.

This clonotype showed up just a few times. J is TRBJ2-3 and V is TRBV18, with 8 bases aligning to TRBD1. CDR3 length: 14 residues. Germline V CDR1 and CDR2: KGHSH, LQKENI. V trimming: 3 bases; J trimming: 5 bases; junction bases outside the gene matches: 4. The CDR3 sequence is CASSPTGAGDTQYF. The CDR3 DNA follows: TGTGCCAGCTCACCGACAGGGGCAGGAGATACGCAGTATTTT.

In nucleotides, the CDR3 is TGTGCCAGCAGTCCCGGGACAGGGAGGATCTACGAGCAGTACTTC. This translates into CASSPGTGRIYEQYF. The rearrangement uses TRBV12-3 or TRBV12-4 and TRBJ2-7; the match to TRBD1 covers 9 bases. This CDR3 region has 15 residues. After removal of 5 bases from V and 3 bases from J, the junction contained 8 bases not matched to a gene.

In this sample, this clonotype turned up a few times. The genes are TRBV2 and TRBJ2-2; 8 nucleotides line up with TRBD1. After removal of 3 bases from V and 11 bases from J, the junction contained 8 bases not matched to a gene. CDR1 and CDR2 from the germline V gene are SNHLY and FYNNEI. CDR3 length: 14 amino acids. The CDR3 is CASSDSGGFGELFF. As DNA, the CDR3 is TGTGCCAGCAGTGACTCAGGGGGCTTCGGTGAGCTGTTTTTT.

The chain links TRBV5-1 to TRBJ2-1; D is ambiguous. CDR3 size: 12 residues. The germline gives CDR1 SGHRS, CDR2 YFSETQ. Between the trimmed V and J ends, which lost 0 bases and 8 bases, there was a span of 6 bases. CDR3 residues: CASSLEGDEQFF. For the CDR3, the DNA is TGCGCCAGCAGCTTGGAGGGCGATGAGCAGTTCTTC.

This clonotype was observed at least ten times. The rearrangement uses TRBV20-1 and TRBJ2-1; 8 bases match TRBD2. Germline CDR1 DFQATT, CDR2 SNEGSKA (reference sequence). The CDR3 consists of 15 residues. J was trimmed by 7 bases and V by 1 base; bases with no gene match: 9. CDR3 DNA sequence: TGCAGTGCTAGAGTTGGTAGCGGGGCCGGAAATGAGCAGTTCTTC. Its translation: CSARVGSGAGNEQFF.

V gene TRBV7-9 combines with J gene TRBJ2-7; 12 bases fit TRBD1. The trim removed 5 bases at V and 4 bases at J, leaving 6 bases unmatched. This CDR3 spans 15 amino acids. CDR1 is SEHNR and CDR2 is FQNEAQ in the germline V gene (reference sequence). CDR3 nucleotide sequence: TGTGCCAGCAGCCGCCGGGACAGGGGGCGGTACGAGCAGTACTTC. Protein: CASSRRDRGRYEQYF.